This is a list of T cell receptor beta chains from one sample in a study of blood T cell repertoires in COVID-19. The method was immunoSEQ multiplex PCR; TCRdb's version includes in-frame clones alone and lacks a portion of them. The sample lists approximately 260,000 clones; 82% were seen once. Sequencing used peripheral blood. Every receptor here comes from an older woman with active or convalescent COVID-19. Each CDR3 is given with its conserved first and last residue. The D gene is left open where the match is weak. Not all rows give a size; the values are once, few, many and, for expanded clones, a class.

d_gene	j_gene	v_gene	abundance	CDR3nt	CDR3aa
.	TRBJ1-4	TRBV2	.	TGTGCCAGCAACGGTCGCCTAGGACAGATTAATGAAAAACTGTTTTTT	CASNGRLGQINEKLFF
.	TRBJ1-1	TRBV15	.	TGTGCCACCAGCAGAGATCAAAGGGGGAGCACTGAAGCTTTCTTT	CATSRDQRGSTEAFF
.	TRBJ2-7	TRBV5-1	.	TGCGCCAGCAGCGGGGGCGGGGGAGCTAACTACGAGCAGTACTTC	CASSGGGGANYEQYF
.	TRBJ1-3	TRBV4-1	.	TGCGCCAGCAGCCAAGGACAGGCATACTCTGGAAACACCATATATTTT	CASSQGQAYSGNTIYF
TRBD1	TRBJ1-5	TRBV30	.	TGTGCCTGGAGTGTACAGGGGACCCAGTGGAATAGGCAGCCCCAGCATTTT	CAWSVQGTQWNRQPQHF
.	TRBJ2-5	TRBV9	.	TGTGCCAGCAGCGCCCAAGGTAGACCTAGGCAAGAGACCCAGTACTTC	CASSAQGRPRQETQYF
TRBD1	TRBJ1-2	TRBV6-5	.	TGTGCCAGCAGCTGGGACAGGGGCTATGGCTACACCTTC	CASSWDRGYGYTF
.	TRBJ1-6	TRBV19	.	TGTGCCAGTAGTCTGACATGGAGGACTTCACCCCTCCACTTT	CASSLTWRTSPLHF
.	TRBJ2-1	TRBV9	once	TGTGCCAGCAGCGTCCTCTGGGGGCGAGGGGATGAGCAGTTCTTC	CASSVLWGRGDEQFF
TRBD1	TRBJ1-1	TRBV19	.	TGTGCCAGTAGTCCCCGGGACAGGGGTTTGAACACTGAAGCTTTCTTT	CASSPRDRGLNTEAFF
TRBD1	TRBJ1-2	TRBV27	.	TGTGCCAGCAGCAGACAGGGAGGCTGGTATGGCTACACCTTC	CASSRQGGWYGYTF
.	TRBJ2-5	TRBV21-1	.	TGTGCCCGACCTACCTTCCTACAGGGGATCCAAGAGACCCAGTACTTC	CARPTFLQGIQETQYF
TRBD2	TRBJ2-1	TRBV5-1	.	TGCGCCAGCAGCACAAGAGCGGGGTACCTTAACAATGAGCAGTTCTTC	CASSTRAGYLNNEQFF
TRBD2	TRBJ2-1	TRBV2	few	TGTGCCAGCAGTGGGGACTACGTCGGAGGGCAGTTCTTC	CASSGDYVGGQFF
TRBD1	TRBJ1-1	TRBV7-8	.	TGTGCCAGCAGCCGACGGCAGGGGGAGAACACTGAAGCTTTCTTT	CASSRRQGENTEAFF
.	TRBJ1-5	TRBV6-5	.	TGTGCCAGCAGTTTACACAGGGAGGGAAATCAGCCCCAGCATTTT	CASSLHREGNQPQHF
TRBD1	TRBJ2-2	TRBV29-1	.	TGCAGCGTTGGGGGACAGGGGAACACCGGGGAGCTGTTTTTT	CSVGGQGNTGELFF
.	TRBJ1-3	TRBV3-1/TRBV3-2	.	TGTGCCAGCAGCGTTTACACAGGGCACTCTGGAAACACCATATATTTT	CASSVYTGHSGNTIYF
.	TRBJ1-3	TRBV18	.	TGTGCCAGCTCACCAAACGGCGCAGGTTACTCTGGAAACACCATATATTTT	CASSPNGAGYSGNTIYF
TRBD1	TRBJ1-4	TRBV5-1	few	TGCGCCAGCAGCTCTGGACAGGGAGAAGGAAAACTGTTTTTT	CASSSGQGEGKLFF
TRBD1	TRBJ2-3	TRBV6-6	few	TGTGCCAGCAGTTACGCCGACAGGGTCACAGATACGCAGTATTTT	CASSYADRVTDTQYF
TRBD1	TRBJ1-6	TRBV30	.	TGTGCCTGGAGTGTACGACAGGGAAGTAATCCCCTCCACTTT	CAWSVRQGSNPLHF
TRBD2	TRBJ2-7	TRBV19	.	TGTGCCAGTAGTATAGAGCCGACTAGCGGGGCGACTTCTACCTACGAGCAGTACTTC	CASSIEPTSGATSTYEQYF
.	TRBJ1-6	TRBV30	.	TGTGCCTGGAGAGGGGCAGCCTGGGGTAATTCACCCCTCCACTTT	CAWRGAAWGNSPLHF
.	TRBJ1-2	TRBV18	.	TGTGCCAGCTCACCGGGGGCCCGTAACTATGGCTACACCTTC	CASSPGARNYGYTF
.	TRBJ1-2	TRBV19	.	TGTGCCAGTAGTATGGGGTGGGGAGAACGAGCTGGCTACACCTTC	CASSMGWGERAGYTF
TRBD1	TRBJ1-2	TRBV5-1	.	TGCGCCAGCAGCTTTTCGGGACAGGGAAACTATGGCTACACCTTC	CASSFSGQGNYGYTF
TRBD1	TRBJ1-2	TRBV3-1/TRBV3-2	.	TGTGCCAGCAGCCCCAACGGGGACAGGGGGCAGAGAAACTATGGCTACACCTTC	CASSPNGDRGQRNYGYTF
.	TRBJ1-5	TRBV6-5	.	TGTGCCAGCAGTTACTCGCGAGGGGGTGGTCAGCCCCAGCATTTT	CASSYSRGGGQPQHF
TRBD1	TRBJ1-1	TRBV18	.	TGTGCCAGCTCTCTGGGACAGCTGAACACTGAAGCTTTCTTT	CASSLGQLNTEAFF
.	TRBJ1-2	TRBV29-1	.	TGCAGCGTTGTACAGGATGGCTACACCTTC	CSVVQDGYTF
TRBD1	TRBJ1-2	TRBV7-8	.	TGTGCCAGCAGTTATTTCCAGGGGGTCAACACCTTC	CASSYFQGVNTF
TRBD2	TRBJ2-3	TRBV7-6	.	TGTGCCAGCAGCTTGAAGCGGGGGGATGGAGATACGCAGTATTTT	CASSLKRGDGDTQYF
TRBD1	TRBJ2-3	TRBV18	few	TGTGCCAGCTCATCGCTGACAGGGTCAGATACGCAGTATTTT	CASSSLTGSDTQYF
TRBD1	TRBJ2-7	TRBV5-5	.	TGTGCCAGCAGCTTCCGGGACAGTAGCTCCTACGAGCAGTACTTC	CASSFRDSSSYEQYF
.	TRBJ2-5	TRBV7-6	.	TGTGCCAGCAGTTACACCCGGGGGAACCAAGAGACCCAGTACTTC	CASSYTRGNQETQYF
.	TRBJ1-5	TRBV6-2/TRBV6-3	.	TGTGCCAGCAGTTACCGGGAGCGGGGCAATCAGCCCCAGCATTTT	CASSYRERGNQPQHF
TRBD1	TRBJ1-6	TRBV6-5	.	TGTGCCAGCACTCCCCGCACAGGGGCATATTCACCCCTCCACTTT	CASTPRTGAYSPLHF
.	TRBJ2-7	TRBV12-3/TRBV12-4	.	TGTGCCAGCAGTTTACCCTATTACGAGCAGTACTTC	CASSLPYYEQYF
TRBD1	TRBJ2-6	TRBV3-1/TRBV3-2	.	TGTGCCAGCAGCCATAGGACAGGGGGTATCTCTGGGGCCAACGTCCTGACTTTC	CASSHRTGGISGANVLTF
TRBD1	TRBJ1-5	TRBV28	once	TGTGCCAGCAGCCGCCGCCGGACAGGGACCTATCAGCCCCAGCATTTT	CASSRRRTGTYQPQHF
.	TRBJ1-1	TRBV9	.	TGTGCCAGCAGCGAGGGACAGAACACTGAAGCTTTCTTT	CASSEGQNTEAFF
.	TRBJ1-1	TRBV30	.	TGTGCCTGGAGTAACATAGGGGGGAACACTGAAGCTTTCTTT	CAWSNIGGNTEAFF
.	TRBJ2-5	TRBV21-1	once	TGTGCCAGCAGCAACGGTAGCGGGGGGGCCGGAGAGACCCAGTACTTC	CASSNGSGGAGETQYF
TRBD2	TRBJ2-3	TRBV29-1	.	TGCAGCGTTTCTCCGGGACTAGCGGGGAGTGGGGATACGCAGTATTTT	CSVSPGLAGSGDTQYF